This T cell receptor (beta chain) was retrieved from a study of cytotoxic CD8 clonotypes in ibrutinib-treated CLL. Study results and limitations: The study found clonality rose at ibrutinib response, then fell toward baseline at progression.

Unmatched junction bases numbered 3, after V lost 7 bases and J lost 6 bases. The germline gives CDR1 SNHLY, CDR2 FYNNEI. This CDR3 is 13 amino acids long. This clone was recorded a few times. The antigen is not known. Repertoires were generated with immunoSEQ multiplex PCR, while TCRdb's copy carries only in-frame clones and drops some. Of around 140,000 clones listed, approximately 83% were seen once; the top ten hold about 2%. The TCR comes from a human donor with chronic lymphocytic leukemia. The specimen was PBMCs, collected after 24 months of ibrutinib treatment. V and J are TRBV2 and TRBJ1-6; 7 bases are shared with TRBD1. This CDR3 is CASNWDSNSPLHF. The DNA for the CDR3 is TGTGCCAGCAACTGGGACAGTAATTCACCCCTCCACTTT.